A selection of T cell receptor beta chains follows, all from one sample in a study of cytomegalovirus exposure and HLA in healthy donors. Only in-frame clones appear in the TCRdb table, and some are missing; sequencing was by immunoSEQ multiplex PCR. Of 170,000 or so clones in the sample, around four fifths are singletons; the top ten hold 3% to 4.5%. The sequenced sample was PBMCs. The receptors were gathered from a woman aged 60-70 years in good health and CMV-seropositive. The CDR3 runs from the conserved cysteine through the conserved F or W. D genes are given only for firm matches. Where a row states a size, it is once, few, many or the class of an expanded clone; other rows omit it.

>.|.|TRBV2|TRBJ1-1
CASSSGNTEAFF
TGTGCCAGCAGTTCCGGGAACACTGAAGCTTTCTTT
>TRBD2|.|TRBV28|TRBJ2-7
CASRGGRRAYEQYF
TGTGCCAGCAGGGGGGGGAGGAGGGCCTACGAGCAGTACTTC
>TRBD1|.|TRBV29-1|TRBJ2-1
CSVATGGGEQFF
TGCAGCGTCGCCACAGGGGGCGGTGAGCAGTTCTTC
>TRBD2|once|TRBV4-3|TRBJ2-3
CASSQGLGAGGTDTQYF
TGCGCCAGCAGCCAAGGGCTCGGAGCGGGGGGAACAGATACGCAGTATTTT
>.|.|TRBV5-1|TRBJ1-1
CASSLVGSTEAFF
TGCGCCAGCAGCTTGGTGGGGAGCACTGAAGCTTTCTTT
>TRBD1|.|TRBV19|TRBJ2-5
CASSTSTGGIQTQYF
TGTGCCAGTAGTACGTCGACAGGGGGCATACAGACCCAGTACTTC
>TRBD2|.|TRBV9|TRBJ2-1
CASSVTTSVGIGDEQFF
TGTGCCAGCAGCGTAACGACTAGCGTCGGTATTGGGGATGAGCAGTTCTTC
>.|.|TRBV7-8|TRBJ1-1
CAIGGRGWGTEAFF
TGTGCCATCGGGGGAAGGGGCTGGGGCACTGAAGCTTTCTTT
>TRBD2|.|TRBV5-1|TRBJ2-5
CASSSRLGSGGETQYF
TGCGCCAGCAGCTCTCGGCTGGGTAGCGGGGGGGAGACCCAGTACTTC
>.|.|TRBV4-1|TRBJ2-2
CASSQNGQNTGELFF
TGCGCCAGCAGCCAAAACGGACAGAACACCGGGGAGCTGTTTTTT
>.|.|TRBV7-2|TRBJ1-1
CASSFGLYNTEAFF
TGTGCCAGCAGCTTCGGACTTTACAACACTGAAGCTTTCTTT